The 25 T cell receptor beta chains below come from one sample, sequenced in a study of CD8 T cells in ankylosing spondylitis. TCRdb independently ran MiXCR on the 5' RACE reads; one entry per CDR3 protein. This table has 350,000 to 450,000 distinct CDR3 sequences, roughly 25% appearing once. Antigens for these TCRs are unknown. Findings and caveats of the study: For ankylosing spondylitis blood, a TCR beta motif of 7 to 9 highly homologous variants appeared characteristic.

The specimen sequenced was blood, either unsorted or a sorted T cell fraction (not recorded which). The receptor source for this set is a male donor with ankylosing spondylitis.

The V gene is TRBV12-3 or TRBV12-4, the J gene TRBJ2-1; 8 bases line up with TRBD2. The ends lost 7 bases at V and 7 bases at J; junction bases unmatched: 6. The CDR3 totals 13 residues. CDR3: CASTKTGGNEQFF. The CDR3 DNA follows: TGTGCCAGCACCAAAACGGGAGGGAATGAGCAGTTCTTC.

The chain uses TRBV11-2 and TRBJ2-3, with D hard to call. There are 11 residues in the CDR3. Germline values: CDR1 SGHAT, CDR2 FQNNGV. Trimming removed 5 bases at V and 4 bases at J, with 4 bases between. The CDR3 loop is CASSTSDTQYF. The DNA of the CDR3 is TGTGCCAGCAGCACATCAGATACGCAGTATTTT.

The CDR3 DNA follows: TGCAGTGCTAGAATGGCCGCGCACTACGAGCAGTACTTC. Protein product: CSARMAAHYEQYF. V usage is TRBV20-1 and J usage is TRBJ2-7; D gene uncertain. Germline assignment: CDR1 DFQATT and CDR2 SNEGSKA (reference sequence). This CDR3 has 13 residues. V lost 2 bases to trimming and J lost 3 bases, with 11 bases between them.

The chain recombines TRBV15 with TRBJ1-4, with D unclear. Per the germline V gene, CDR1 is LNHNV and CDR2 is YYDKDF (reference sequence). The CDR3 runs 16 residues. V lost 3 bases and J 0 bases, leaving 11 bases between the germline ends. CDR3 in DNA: TGTGCCACCAGCAGCCCCTCTGGAGCAACTAATGAAAAACTGTTTTTT. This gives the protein CATSSPSGATNEKLFF. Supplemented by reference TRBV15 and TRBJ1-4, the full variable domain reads DAMVIQNPRYQVTQFGKPVTLSCSQTLNHNVMYWYQQKSSQAPKLLFHYYDKDFNNEADTPDNFQSRRPNTSFCFLDIRSPGLGDTAMYLCATSSPSGATNEKLFFGSGTQLSVL.

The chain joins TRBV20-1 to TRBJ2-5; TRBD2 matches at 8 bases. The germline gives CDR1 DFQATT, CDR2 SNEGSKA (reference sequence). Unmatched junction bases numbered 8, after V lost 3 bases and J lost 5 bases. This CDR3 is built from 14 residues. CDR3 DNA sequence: TGCAGTGCTAGGTCTCGGACTAGCAGGGAGACCCAGTACTTC. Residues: CSARSRTSRETQYF.

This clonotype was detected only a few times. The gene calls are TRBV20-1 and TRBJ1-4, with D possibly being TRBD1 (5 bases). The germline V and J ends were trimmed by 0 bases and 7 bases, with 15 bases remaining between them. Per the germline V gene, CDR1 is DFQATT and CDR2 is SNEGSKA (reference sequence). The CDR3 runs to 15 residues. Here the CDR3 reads CSARDARGAVEKLFF. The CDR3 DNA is TGCAGTGCTAGAGATGCGAGGGGCGCGGTTGAAAAACTGTTTTTT.

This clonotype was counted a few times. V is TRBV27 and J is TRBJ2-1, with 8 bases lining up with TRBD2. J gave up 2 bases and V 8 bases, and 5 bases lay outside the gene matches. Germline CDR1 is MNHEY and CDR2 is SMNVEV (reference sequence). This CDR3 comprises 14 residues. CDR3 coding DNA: TGTGCCAGCTATACGGGGGGGGCCTACAATGAGCAGTTCTTC. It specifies CASYTGGAYNEQFF.

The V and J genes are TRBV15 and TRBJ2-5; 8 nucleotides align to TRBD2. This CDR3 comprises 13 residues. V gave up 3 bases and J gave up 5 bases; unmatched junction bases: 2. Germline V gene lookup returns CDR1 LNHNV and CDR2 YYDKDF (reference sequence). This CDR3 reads CATSRGLEETQYF. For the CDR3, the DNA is TGTGCCACCAGCAGGGGACTAGAGGAGACCCAGTACTTC.

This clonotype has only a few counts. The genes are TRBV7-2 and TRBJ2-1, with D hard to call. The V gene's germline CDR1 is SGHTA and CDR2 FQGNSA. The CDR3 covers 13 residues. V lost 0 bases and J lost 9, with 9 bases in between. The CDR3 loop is CASSLAVASEQFF. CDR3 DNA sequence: TGTGCCAGCAGCTTAGCAGTAGCTTCTGAGCAGTTCTTC.

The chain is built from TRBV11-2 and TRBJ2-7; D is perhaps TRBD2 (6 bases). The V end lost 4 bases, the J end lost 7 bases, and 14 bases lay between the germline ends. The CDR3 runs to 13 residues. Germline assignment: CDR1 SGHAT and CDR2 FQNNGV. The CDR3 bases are TGTGCCAGCAGCTGGCAGGGAGGATTGGAGCAGTACTTC. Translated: CASSWQGGLEQYF. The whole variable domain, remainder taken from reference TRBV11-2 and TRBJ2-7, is EAGVAQSPRYKIIEKRQSVAFWCNPISGHATLYWYQQILGQGPKLLIQFQNNGVVDDSQLPKDRFSAERLKGVDSTLKIQPAKLEDSAVYLCASSWQGGLEQYFGPGTRLTVT.

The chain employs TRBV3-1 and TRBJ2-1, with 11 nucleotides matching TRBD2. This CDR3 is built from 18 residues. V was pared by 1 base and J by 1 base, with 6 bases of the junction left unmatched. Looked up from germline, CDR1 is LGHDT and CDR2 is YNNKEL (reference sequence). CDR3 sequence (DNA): TGTGCCAGCAGCCAAGTGACTAGCGGGATTGCGTCCTACAATGAGCAGTTCTTC. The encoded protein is CASSQVTSGIASYNEQFF.

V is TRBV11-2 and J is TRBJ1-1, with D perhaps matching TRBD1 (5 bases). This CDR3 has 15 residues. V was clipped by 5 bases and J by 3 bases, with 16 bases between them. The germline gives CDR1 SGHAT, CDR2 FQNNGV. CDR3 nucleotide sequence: TGTGCCAGCAGCCCAGGGAGGTCGGGGTACACTGAAGCTTTCTTT. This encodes CASSPGRSGYTEAFF.

The CDR3 sequence is CASSTETGETEAFF. DNA for the CDR3: TGTGCCAGCAGCACCGAGACAGGGGAGACTGAAGCTTTCTTT. This sequence joins TRBV5-6 and TRBJ1-1; TRBD1 matches at 8 bases. This CDR3 has 14 amino acids. Germline V lookup: CDR1 SGHDT, CDR2 YYEEEE. The junction had 7 bases not matched to a gene; V was cut back by 4 bases and J by 5 bases.

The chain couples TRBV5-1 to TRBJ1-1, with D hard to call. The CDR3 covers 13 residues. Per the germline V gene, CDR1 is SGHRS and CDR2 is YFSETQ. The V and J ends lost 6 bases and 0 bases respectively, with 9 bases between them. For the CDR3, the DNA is TGCGCCAGCACCCTGGAGGTGAACACTGAAGCTTTCTTT. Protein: CASTLEVNTEAFF.

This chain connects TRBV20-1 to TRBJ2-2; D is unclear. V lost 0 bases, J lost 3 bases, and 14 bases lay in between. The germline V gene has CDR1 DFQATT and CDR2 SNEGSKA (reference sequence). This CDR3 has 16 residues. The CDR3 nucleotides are TGCAGTGCTAGAGATATGGGCGGAACACACACCGGGGAGCTGTTTTTT. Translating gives CSARDMGGTHTGELFF.

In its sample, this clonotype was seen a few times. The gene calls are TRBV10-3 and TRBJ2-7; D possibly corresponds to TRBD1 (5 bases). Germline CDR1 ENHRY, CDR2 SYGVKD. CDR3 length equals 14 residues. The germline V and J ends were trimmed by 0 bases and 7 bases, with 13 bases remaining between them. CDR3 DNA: TGTGCCATCAGTGAGTCGGCGACAGCCTTTGAGCAGTACGTC. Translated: CAISESATAFEQYV.

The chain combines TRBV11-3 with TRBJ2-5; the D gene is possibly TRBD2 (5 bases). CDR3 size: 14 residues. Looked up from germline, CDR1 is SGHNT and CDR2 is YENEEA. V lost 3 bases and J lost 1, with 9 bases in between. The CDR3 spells CASSFTRVQETQYF. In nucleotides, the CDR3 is TGTGCCAGCAGCTTTACTAGGGTCCAAGAGACCCAGTACTTC.

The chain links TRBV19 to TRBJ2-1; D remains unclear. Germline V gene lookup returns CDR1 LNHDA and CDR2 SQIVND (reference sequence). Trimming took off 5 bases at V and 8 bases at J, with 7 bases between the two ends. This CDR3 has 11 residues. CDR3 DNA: TGTGCCAGTAGTGTTCTAGATGAGCAGTTCTTC. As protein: CASSVLDEQFF.

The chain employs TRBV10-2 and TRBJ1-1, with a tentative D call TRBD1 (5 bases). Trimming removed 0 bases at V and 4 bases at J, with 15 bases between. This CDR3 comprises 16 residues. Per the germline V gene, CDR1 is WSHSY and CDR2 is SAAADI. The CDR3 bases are TGCGCCAGCAGTGAGTCCCTGAGGAGTGGGGGCACTGAAGCTTTCTTT. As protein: CASSESLRSGGTEAFF.

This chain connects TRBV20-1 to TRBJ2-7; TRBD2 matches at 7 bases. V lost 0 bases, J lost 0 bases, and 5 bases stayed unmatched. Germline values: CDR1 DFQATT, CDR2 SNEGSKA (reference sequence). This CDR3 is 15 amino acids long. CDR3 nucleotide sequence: TGCAGTGCTAGAGACCATAGCGGGCCCTCCTACGAGCAGTACTTC. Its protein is CSARDHSGPSYEQYF.

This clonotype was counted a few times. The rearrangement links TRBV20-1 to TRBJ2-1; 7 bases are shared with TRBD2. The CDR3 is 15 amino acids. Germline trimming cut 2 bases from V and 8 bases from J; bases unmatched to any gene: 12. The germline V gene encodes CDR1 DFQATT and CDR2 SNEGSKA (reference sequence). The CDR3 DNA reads TGCAGTGCTAGAACCCCTACGGGAGGTACGGATGAGCAGTTCTTC. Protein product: CSARTPTGGTDEQFF.

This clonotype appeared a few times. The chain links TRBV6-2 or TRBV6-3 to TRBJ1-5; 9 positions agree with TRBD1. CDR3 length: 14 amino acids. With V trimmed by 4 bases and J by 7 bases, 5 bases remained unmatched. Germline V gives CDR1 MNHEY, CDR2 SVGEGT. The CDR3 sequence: CASSSGTGRQPQHF. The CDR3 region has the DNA TGTGCCAGCAGTTCCGGGACAGGGCGACAGCCCCAGCATTTT.

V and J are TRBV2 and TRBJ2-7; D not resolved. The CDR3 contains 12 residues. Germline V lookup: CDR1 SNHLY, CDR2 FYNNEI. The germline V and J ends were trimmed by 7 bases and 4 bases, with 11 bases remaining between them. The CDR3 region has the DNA TGTGCCAGCAAATGGTGGTCTTACGAGCAGTACTTC. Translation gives CASKWWSYEQYF.

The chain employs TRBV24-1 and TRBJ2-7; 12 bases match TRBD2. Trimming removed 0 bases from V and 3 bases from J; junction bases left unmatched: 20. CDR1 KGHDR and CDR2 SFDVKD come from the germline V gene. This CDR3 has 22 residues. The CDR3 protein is CATSDLQLELAGGPRSLYEQYV. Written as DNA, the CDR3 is TGTGCCACCAGTGATTTGCAACTAGAGCTAGCGGGAGGGCCGAGGTCTCTCTACGAGCAGTACGTC.

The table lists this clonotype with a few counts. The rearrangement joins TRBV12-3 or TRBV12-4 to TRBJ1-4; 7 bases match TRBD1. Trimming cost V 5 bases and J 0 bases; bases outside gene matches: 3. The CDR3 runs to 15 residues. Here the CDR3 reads CASSTTGATNEKLFF. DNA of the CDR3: TGTGCCAGCAGTACTACAGGGGCAACTAATGAAAAACTGTTTTTT.